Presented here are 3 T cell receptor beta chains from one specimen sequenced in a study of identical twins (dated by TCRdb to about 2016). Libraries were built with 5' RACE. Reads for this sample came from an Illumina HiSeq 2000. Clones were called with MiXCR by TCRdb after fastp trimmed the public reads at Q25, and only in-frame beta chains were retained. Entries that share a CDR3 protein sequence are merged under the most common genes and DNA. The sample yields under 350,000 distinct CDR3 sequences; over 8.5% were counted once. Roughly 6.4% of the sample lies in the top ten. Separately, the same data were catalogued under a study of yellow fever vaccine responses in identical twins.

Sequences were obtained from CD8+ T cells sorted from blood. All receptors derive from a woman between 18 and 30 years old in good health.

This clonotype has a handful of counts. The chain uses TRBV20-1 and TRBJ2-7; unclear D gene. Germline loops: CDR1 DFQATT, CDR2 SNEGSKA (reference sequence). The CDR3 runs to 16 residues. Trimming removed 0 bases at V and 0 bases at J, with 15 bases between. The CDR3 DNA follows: TGCAGTGCTAGAGACCGTGCGAGTACATTCTCCTACGAGCAGTACTTC. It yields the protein CSARDRASTFSYEQYF.

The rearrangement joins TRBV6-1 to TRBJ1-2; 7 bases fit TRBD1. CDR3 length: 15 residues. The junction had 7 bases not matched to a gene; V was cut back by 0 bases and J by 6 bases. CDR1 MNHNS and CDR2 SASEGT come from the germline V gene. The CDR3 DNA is TGTGCCAGCAGTGAAGCGGACGACAGGGTCGATGGCTACACCTTC. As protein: CASSEADDRVDGYTF.

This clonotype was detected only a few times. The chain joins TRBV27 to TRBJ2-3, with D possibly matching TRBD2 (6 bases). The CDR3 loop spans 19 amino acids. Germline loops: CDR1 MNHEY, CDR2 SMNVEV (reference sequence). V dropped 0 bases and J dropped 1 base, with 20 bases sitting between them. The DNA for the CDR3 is TGTGCCAGCAGTTTATCCGCCGGTGTAGCGGTAGTCGGCACAGATACGCAGTATTTT. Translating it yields CASSLSAGVAVVGTDTQYF.